The next 14 T cell receptor beta chains were all read from a single sample in a study of vaccination effects on CD4 cells after COVID-19. Sequencing used immunoSEQ multiplex PCR; TCRdb keeps in-frame clones, though not all of them. The table shows fewer than 30,000 clones, with about 74% occurring only once. These receptors have no identified antigens. Before any sequencing was done, the ViraFEST assay used viral peptide pools to expand antigen-specific CD4+ T cells. Researchers isolated CD4+ T cells once ten to eleven days of culture had elapsed. People in the vaccine group had not been infected with SARS-CoV-2 before, and their nucleocapsid antibodies were negative. The starting material was CD4+ T cells from PBMCs cultured with HCoV-NL63 spike peptides, obtained before COVID-19 vaccination. The receptors stem from a human donor who received a COVID-19 vaccine.

The chain links TRBV18 to TRBJ2-7, with 13 bases fitting TRBD2. V was pared by 4 bases and J by 5 bases, with 11 bases of the junction left unmatched. Germline values: CDR1 KGHSH, CDR2 LQKENI. CDR3 length: 17 residues. This CDR3 reads CASSQGLAGTIPDEQYF. CDR3 coding DNA: TGTGCCAGCTCACAGGGACTAGCGGGAACCATCCCGGACGAGCAGTACTTC.

The V call is TRBV18, the J call TRBJ1-3, with D maybe TRBD1 (6 bases). From germline, CDR1 is KGHSH and CDR2 LQKENI. Trimming pared 2 bases from V and 3 bases from J, leaving 11 bases between. The CDR3 sequence is 15 residues long. The CDR3 bases are TGTGCCAGCTCACCAACGGGGGCGTATGGAAACACCATATATTTT. Translated: CASSPTGAYGNTIYF.

This chain connects TRBV5-1 to TRBJ2-2; TRBD2 matches 11 bases. Trimming cost V 0 bases and J 4 bases; bases outside gene matches: 5. This CDR3 comprises 17 residues. The germline gives CDR1 SGHRS, CDR2 YFSETQ. The chain's CDR3 is CASSLGLAGYTTGELFF. CDR3 nucleotides: TGCGCCAGCAGCTTGGGACTAGCGGGGTACACCACCGGGGAGCTGTTTTTT.

This chain links TRBV30 with TRBJ1-1; tentatively, D is TRBD1 (5 bases). Germline CDR1 and CDR2: GTSNPN and SVGIG (reference sequence). V was cut by 4 bases and J by 8 bases, with 14 bases left in between. The length of the CDR3 is 12 residues. CDR3 bases: TGTGCCTGGACCAGGGTCTTCGCGGAAGCTTTCTTT. It encodes CAWTRVFAEAFF.

This chain uses TRBV5-1 with TRBJ2-3; D call uncertain. CDR1 and CDR2 from the germline V gene are SGHRS and YFSETQ. This CDR3 is built from 15 residues. Trimming removed 4 bases at V and 4 bases at J, with 16 bases between. DNA for the CDR3: TGCGCCAGCAGCGACGGGTCCCTCGCGGCAGATACGCAGTATTTT. This sequence encodes CASSDGSLAADTQYF.

The chain is built from TRBV18 and TRBJ2-1; 9 bases line up with TRBD1. Germline-derived CDR1 and CDR2 are KGHSH and LQKENI. The CDR3 is 15 residues long. V dropped 4 bases and J dropped 5; count of bases not matched to a gene: 6. CDR3 residues: CASSRPGQGDNEQFF. DNA for the CDR3: TGTGCCAGCTCACGACCGGGACAGGGCGACAATGAGCAGTTCTTC.

This clone was counted a single time. V is TRBV6-6 and J is TRBJ2-1; 10 nucleotides match TRBD2. Germline V gives CDR1 MNHNY, CDR2 SVGAGI (reference sequence). The V gene end was trimmed by 5 bases and the J gene end by 11 bases; junction bases not matched to a gene: 18. The CDR3 is made up of 17 amino acids. The CDR3 DNA is TGTGCCAGCAGTCCTACTATCGCTAGCGGGGGTACAATGAAGCAGTTCTTC. As protein: CASSPTIASGGTMKQFF.

The chain joins TRBV24-1 to TRBJ2-7; TRBD1 matches 7 bases. Germline trimming cut 3 bases from V and 8 bases from J; bases unmatched to any gene: 9. The CDR3 loop spans 14 amino acids. Germline CDR1 reads KGHDR; CDR2 reads SFDVKD. The chain's CDR3 is CATSDDGEQGKQYF. In DNA, the CDR3 is TGTGCCACCAGTGATGACGGTGAACAGGGGAAGCAGTACTTC.

This clone has only a few counts. The V and J genes are TRBV11-2 and TRBJ1-6, with D maybe TRBD1 (5 bases). Trimming left V 3 bases short and J 8 bases short, with 11 bases between. CDR3 length: 14 amino acids. CDR1 is SGHAT and CDR2 is FQNNGV in the germline V gene. CDR3 in DNA: TGTGCCAGCAGCTTTGCCGGGGGGGATTCACCCCTCCACTTT. This encodes CASSFAGGDSPLHF.

The J gene is TRBJ1-4, the V gene TRBV7-2; a possible D gene is TRBD1 (5 bases). Germline values: CDR1 SGHTA, CDR2 FQGNSA. The CDR3 extends over 15 amino acids. Between the trimmed V and J ends, which lost 6 bases and 3 bases, there was a span of 14 bases. The CDR3 region is CASSQDGGSNEKLFF. DNA of the CDR3: TGTGCCAGCAGTCAAGACGGGGGGTCTAATGAAAAACTGTTTTTT. The whole variable domain, filled in from reference TRBV7-2 and TRBJ1-4, reads GAGVSQSPSNKVTEKGKDVELRCDPISGHTALYWYRQSLGQGLEFLIYFQGNSAPDKSGLPSDRFSAERTGGSVSTLTIQRTQQEDSAVYLCASSQDGGSNEKLFFGSGTQLSVL.

This sequence joins TRBV9 and TRBJ2-4; a weak D match, TRBD1 (5 bases). The V gene lost 3 bases and the J gene lost 0 bases, with 7 bases spanning the gap. Looked up from germline, CDR1 is SGDLS and CDR2 is YYNGEE. CDR3 length: 14 amino acids. The CDR3 DNA follows: TGTGCCAGCAGCGCCAGGGTAGCCAAAAACATTCAGTACTTC. Its protein is CASSARVAKNIQYF.

V usage is TRBV19 and J usage is TRBJ2-3; D not resolved. Trimming left V 1 base short and J 7 bases short, with 9 bases between. Germline V lookup: CDR1 LNHDA, CDR2 SQIVND (reference sequence). The CDR3 consists of 13 residues. Here the CDR3 DNA reads TGTGCCAGTAGTATAGGTGCAGAAAATACGCAGTATTTT. It codes for CASSIGAENTQYF.

The rearrangement links TRBV7-2 to TRBJ2-1; tentative D call: TRBD1 (7 bases). The CDR3 has 17 amino acids. Trimming took 2 bases from V and 5 from J, leaving 19 bases between them. Germline loops: CDR1 SGHTA, CDR2 FQGNSA. CDR3 loop: CASSLRVRQGGHNEQFF. DNA for the CDR3: TGTGCCAGCAGCTTAAGGGTGCGGCAGGGGGGTCACAATGAGCAGTTCTTC.

This sequence joins TRBV4-1 and TRBJ1-1; 8 bases fit TRBD1. Looked up from germline, CDR1 is MGHRA and CDR2 is YSYEKL. The length of the CDR3 is 11 residues. V lost 4 bases to trimming and J lost 11 bases; unmatched junction nucleotides: 3. Here the CDR3 DNA reads TGCGCCAGCAGCCGACAGGGGAGGGCTTTCTTT. Translating gives CASSRQGRAFF.